This record looks at one T cell receptor beta chain sequence and its context. Its target is unknown. There are 14 residues in the CDR3. The V segment lost 4 bases and the J segment 7 bases; nucleotides outside the gene matches: 6. CDR1 is ENHRY and CDR2 is SYGVKD in the germline V gene. This sample stems from a study of a mutant IDH1 vaccine in newly diagnosed glioma. Time point noted: week 11, during vaccination. What each vaccine dose contained was 300 ug of mutant IDH1 20-mer peptide, accompanied by topical imiquimod. Generated by immunoSEQ multiplex PCR, the TCRdb table keeps only in-frame clones and is missing some. The profile shows about 40,000 clones, 84% of them singletons.

This chain joins TRBV10-3 and TRBJ2-1; 8 nucleotides agree with TRBD1. This receptor was obtained from a middle-aged man with glioma. The material was PBMCs, obtained from a glioma patient whose treatment included an IDH1 peptide vaccine. DNA for the CDR3: TGTGCCATCAGTGCGGCAGGGGGCCTGAATGAGCAGTTCTTC. It codes for CAISAAGGLNEQFF.